These T cell receptor beta chains were read from a single sample in a study of a mutant IDH1 vaccine in newly diagnosed glioma. The antigens for these receptors are not known. Measured with immunoSEQ multiplex PCR; TCRdb has only the in-frame clones, and not every one. The sample consists of tens of thousands of clones, roughly 80% of them appearing once. Sequenced material: PBMCs, taken from a glioma patient whose treatment included an IDH1 peptide vaccine. Receptors originate from a young man with glioma. Each CDR3 is given with its conserved first and last residue. Fields, in order: J gene, clone size, D gene, V gene, CDR3 DNA, CDR3 protein. A D gene is named only where the DNA matches it firmly. Clone size appears in some rows only: once, few, many, or a class for an expanded clone.

TRBJ1-4,NA,NA,TRBV28,TGTGCCAGCAGTTTAGGGGGAACTGAAAAACTGTTTTTT,CASSLGGTEKLFF
TRBJ1-2,NA,NA,TRBV7-9,TGTGCCAGCAGCTTAACAAACCACAGGGCCGGCTACACCTTC,CASSLTNHRAGYTF
TRBJ1-1,NA,NA,TRBV19,TGTGCCAGTAGTATATTGCGGGGGATGAGCACTGAAGCTTTCTTT,CASSILRGMSTEAFF
TRBJ2-5,few,NA,TRBV11-1,TGTGCCAGCAGCTTAGGGCAGTTCCAAGAGACCCAGTACTTC,CASSLGQFQETQYF
TRBJ2-7,NA,NA,TRBV7-8,TGTGCCACAAAATTAGGGGGAGGGTCCTACGAGCAGTACTTC,CATKLGGGSYEQYF
TRBJ1-3,NA,TRBD1,TRBV5-1,TGCGCCAGCAGCCTCGGCGCTGGACAGGGCTCTGGAAACACCATATATTTT,CASSLGAGQGSGNTIYF
TRBJ2-6,NA,NA,TRBV4-2,TGTGCCAGCAGCCAAGAGGGCGCCGGGGCCAACGTCCTGACTTTC,CASSQEGAGANVLTF
TRBJ1-5,NA,NA,TRBV15,TGTGCCACCAGCAGAGATTTGGCGGGGAATCAGCCCCAGCATTTT,CATSRDLAGNQPQHF
TRBJ2-5,NA,TRBD1,TRBV28,TGTGCCAGCAGTTTCTTCACAGGGGTCCAAGAGACCCAGTACTTC,CASSFFTGVQETQYF
TRBJ2-5,NA,TRBD1,TRBV7-2,TGTGCCAGCAACCGGGACAGGCAAGAGACCCAGTACTTC,CASNRDRQETQYF
TRBJ2-1,NA,TRBD1,TRBV10-3,TGTGCCATCAGATCCGACAGGGGGCAGGGAATATACAATGAGCAGTTCTTC,CAIRSDRGQGIYNEQFF
TRBJ2-5,NA,NA,TRBV5-6,TGTGCCAGCAGCTTCCGGGACCGAGAGACCCAGTACTTC,CASSFRDRETQYF
TRBJ2-5,NA,NA,TRBV7-9,TGTGCCAGCAGCTTAATTCTGGAGACCCAGTACTTC,CASSLILETQYF
TRBJ2-5,few,NA,TRBV13,TGTGCCAGCAGTGGGGGGGCGGAGAGAGAGACCCAGTACTTC,CASSGGAERETQYF
TRBJ2-3,NA,NA,TRBV29-1,TGCAGCGTTGAAGATCATCCAGGGGATTTCTTTTCCTCCCCCACAGATACGCAATATTTT,CSVEDHPGDFFSSPTDTQYF
TRBJ1-6,NA,NA,TRBV5-4,TGTGCCAGCAGCGTTGGACGGGGAGGCAATTCACCCCTCCACTTT,CASSVGRGGNSPLHF
TRBJ2-3,once,TRBD1,TRBV2,TGTGCCAGCAAGTACAGGGGTTTTTATACGCAGTATTTT,CASKYRGFYTQYF
TRBJ2-3,few,NA,TRBV11-3,TGTGCCAGCAGCCAGAGGGGCACAGATACGCAGTATTTT,CASSQRGTDTQYF
TRBJ1-4,NA,TRBD1,TRBV5-4,TGTGCCAGCAGCTTGGCTGGACAGGGCAGTCGAAAACTGTTTTTT,CASSLAGQGSRKLFF
TRBJ2-7,NA,NA,TRBV4-2,TGTGCCAGCAGCCGTGGCGGAGGGAACTACGAGCAGTACTTC,CASSRGGGNYEQYF
TRBJ2-7,NA,NA,TRBV7-9,TGTGCCAGCACCCCCGATCAGGGAGTCACCGAGCAGTACTTC,CASTPDQGVTEQYF
TRBJ2-7,NA,NA,TRBV2,TGTGCCAGCACACGGCCCTACTCCTACGAGCAGTACTTC,CASTRPYSYEQYF
TRBJ2-3,NA,TRBD1,TRBV9,TGTGCCAGCAGCTTCGACAGGGCAGATACGCAGTATTTT,CASSFDRADTQYF
TRBJ2-7,NA,TRBD1,TRBV2,TGTGCCAGCAAGATGGGACAGGGTTACGAGCAGTACTTC,CASKMGQGYEQYF
TRBJ2-7,NA,NA,TRBV28,TGTGCCAGCAGGCCCCTGAAGTGGAGCTACGAGCAGTACTTC,CASRPLKWSYEQYF
TRBJ1-1,NA,NA,TRBV27,TGTGCCAGCAGCAGGGTCTTTCAATTAATAAACACTGAAGCTTTCTTT,CASSRVFQLINTEAFF
TRBJ2-7,NA,NA,TRBV29-1,TGCAGCGTTGGAGGTGGCAGGGAGTCAAGGAAGGAGCAGTACTTC,CSVGGGRESRKEQYF
TRBJ1-1,NA,NA,TRBV5-1,TGCGCCAGCAGCTTGGCCCCGGCCAGCCCTATGAACACTGAAGCTTTCTTT,CASSLAPASPMNTEAFF